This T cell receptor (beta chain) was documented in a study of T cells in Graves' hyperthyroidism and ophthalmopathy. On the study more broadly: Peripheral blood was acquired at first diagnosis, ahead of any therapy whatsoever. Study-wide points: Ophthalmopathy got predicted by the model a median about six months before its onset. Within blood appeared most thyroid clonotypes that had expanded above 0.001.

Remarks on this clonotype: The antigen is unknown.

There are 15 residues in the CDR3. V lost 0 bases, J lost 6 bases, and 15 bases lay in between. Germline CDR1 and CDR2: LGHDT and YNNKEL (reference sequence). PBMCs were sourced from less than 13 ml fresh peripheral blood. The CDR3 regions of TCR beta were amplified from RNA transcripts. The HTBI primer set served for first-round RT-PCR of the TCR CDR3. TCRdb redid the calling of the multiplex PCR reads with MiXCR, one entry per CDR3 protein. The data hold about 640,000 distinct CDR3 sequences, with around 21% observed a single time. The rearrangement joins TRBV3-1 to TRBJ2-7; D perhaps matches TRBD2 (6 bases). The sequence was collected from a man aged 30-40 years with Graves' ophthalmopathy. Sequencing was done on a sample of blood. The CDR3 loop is CASSQDPYGRSEQYF. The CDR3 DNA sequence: TGTGCCAGCAGCCAAGATCCTTACGGGAGAAGCGAGCAGTACTTC.